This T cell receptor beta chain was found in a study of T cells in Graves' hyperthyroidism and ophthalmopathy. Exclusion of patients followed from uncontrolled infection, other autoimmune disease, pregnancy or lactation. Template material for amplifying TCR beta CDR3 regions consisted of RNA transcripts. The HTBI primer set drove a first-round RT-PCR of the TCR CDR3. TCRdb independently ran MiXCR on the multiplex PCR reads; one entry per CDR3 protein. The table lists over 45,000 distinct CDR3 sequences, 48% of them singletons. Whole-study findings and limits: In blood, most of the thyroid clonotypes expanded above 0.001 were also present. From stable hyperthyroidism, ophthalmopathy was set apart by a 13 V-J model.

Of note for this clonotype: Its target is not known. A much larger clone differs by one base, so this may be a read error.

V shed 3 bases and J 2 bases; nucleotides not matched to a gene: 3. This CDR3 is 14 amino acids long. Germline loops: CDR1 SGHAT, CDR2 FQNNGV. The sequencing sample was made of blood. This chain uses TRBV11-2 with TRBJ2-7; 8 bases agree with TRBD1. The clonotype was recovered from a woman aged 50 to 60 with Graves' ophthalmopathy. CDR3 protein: CASSLGQAAYEQYF. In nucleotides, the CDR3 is TGTGCCAGCAGCTTGGGACAGGCTGCCTACGAGCAGTACTTC.